The sequence of this TCR beta chain was determined in a study of molecular identifiers for immune sequencing clone quantification. This clonotype appeared a few times. Making the bulk TCR libraries relied on previously described methods and listed TCR primers. TCRdb recomputed calls from the PCR reads with MiXCR, one row per CDR3 protein. The profile shows fewer than 350,000 distinct CDR3 sequences, roughly a quarter of them singletons. A CD8+CD4-CCR7+CD45RA+ phenotype served as the sorting definition for naive CD8 T cells. Sequencing was done on a sample of naive CD8+ T cells from blood, with Jurkat cell RNA spiked in. The subset was: FACS-sorted CD8+CD4-CCR7+CD45RA+ naive T cells. This TCR was sampled from a human donor in good health. Some libraries in this study had Jurkat cell RNA spiked in.

The CDR3 loop reads CASSLVGRDRGTVAFF. The CDR3 DNA reads TGTGCCAGCAGCTTAGTAGGTCGGGACAGGGGGACTGTCGCTTTCTTT. The chain links TRBV7-9 to TRBJ1-1; 11 bases are shared with TRBD1. J was trimmed by 11 bases and V by 1 base; bases with no gene match: 12. The CDR3 consists of 16 residues. Germline CDR1 and CDR2: SEHNR and FQNEAQ (reference sequence). Full variable domain (remainder filled in from reference TRBV7-9 and TRBJ1-1): DTGVSQNPRHKITKRGQNVTFRCDPISEHNRLYWYRQTLGQGPEFLTYFQNEAQLEKSRLLSDRFSAERPKGSFSTLEIQRTEQGDSAMYLCASSLVGRDRGTVAFFGQGTRLTVV.